This is a list of T cell receptor beta chains from one sample in a study of response to subunit inactivated influenza vaccine. TCRdb recomputed calls from the RT-PCR reads with MiXCR, one row per CDR3 protein. The sample lists just under 550,000 distinct CDR3 sequences; roughly 23% were seen once. These records were also assigned to another study, of T cells expressing NK-cell markers.

The starting material was CD4+ T cells sorted from PBMCs, obtained 12 days after vaccination. The receptors come from a man aged 45-65 years who received an inactivated influenza vaccine. Both conserved end residues are part of each CDR3. Each record gives: D gene, V gene, clone size, J gene, CDR3 DNA, CDR3 protein. The D gene is left open where the match is weak. Clone size appears in some rows only: once, few, many, or a class for an expanded clone.

D gene: NA; V gene: TRBV29-1; clone size: many; J gene: TRBJ2-1; CDR3 DNA: TGCAGCGCCCAACTTCCTCTGGGCAGGGGAAAATACAATGAGCAGTTCTTC; CDR3 protein: CSAQLPLGRGKYNEQFF
D gene: NA; V gene: TRBV3-1; clone size: few; J gene: TRBJ2-7; CDR3 DNA: TGTGCCAGCAGTTCCGGCGGGACGACCTACGAGCAGTACTTC; CDR3 protein: CASSSGGTTYEQYF
D gene: NA; V gene: TRBV7-2; clone size: NA; J gene: TRBJ2-5; CDR3 DNA: TGTGCCAGCAGCTTTACCAACCAAGAGACCCAGTACTTC; CDR3 protein: CASSFTNQETQYF
D gene: NA; V gene: TRBV6-1; clone size: NA; J gene: TRBJ2-2; CDR3 DNA: TGTGCCAGCAGTCGACAGATGACCGGGGAGCTGTTTTTT; CDR3 protein: CASSRQMTGELFF
D gene: NA; V gene: TRBV4-2; clone size: NA; J gene: TRBJ1-1; CDR3 DNA: TGTGCCAGCAGCCAAGATATTTTCGGCAGGTCGAGGCCTGAAGCTTTCTTT; CDR3 protein: CASSQDIFGRSRPEAFF
D gene: NA; V gene: TRBV3-1; clone size: few; J gene: TRBJ2-2; CDR3 DNA: TGTGCCAGCAGCCAAGCCTACCGGGGAGACACCGGGGAGCTGTTTTTT; CDR3 protein: CASSQAYRGDTGELFF
D gene: NA; V gene: TRBV12-3/TRBV12-4; clone size: few; J gene: TRBJ2-5; CDR3 DNA: TGTGCCAGCAGTAACCTAGAGACCCAGTACTTC; CDR3 protein: CASSNLETQYF
D gene: NA; V gene: TRBV4-2; clone size: NA; J gene: TRBJ2-7; CDR3 DNA: TGTGCCAGCAGCCAAGATTTCGGGGGTTACGAGCAGTACTTC; CDR3 protein: CASSQDFGGYEQYF
D gene: NA; V gene: TRBV5-1; clone size: NA; J gene: TRBJ1-2; CDR3 DNA: TGCGCCAGCAGCTTGGCTGGGGAGCTCTACGGCTACACCTTC; CDR3 protein: CASSLAGELYGYTF
D gene: NA; V gene: TRBV20-1; clone size: NA; J gene: TRBJ2-1; CDR3 DNA: TGCAGTGCTAGAGTAGGGACTTTTCGGGTCGCCACTGGGTACAATGAGCAGTTCTTC; CDR3 protein: CSARVGTFRVATGYNEQFF
D gene: TRBD1; V gene: TRBV5-1; clone size: many; J gene: TRBJ2-7; CDR3 DNA: TGCGCCAGTTCGGACAGGACAAGCTCCTACGAGCAGTACTTC; CDR3 protein: CASSDRTSSYEQYF
D gene: NA; V gene: TRBV29-1; clone size: many; J gene: TRBJ2-1; CDR3 DNA: TGCAGCGTTGTAGAATCGCGCAATGAGCAGTTCTTC; CDR3 protein: CSVVESRNEQFF
D gene: NA; V gene: TRBV4-3; clone size: NA; J gene: TRBJ2-7; CDR3 DNA: TGCGCCAGCAGCAGCGTAGGGGGGAACTACGAGCAGTACTTC; CDR3 protein: CASSSVGGNYEQYF
D gene: NA; V gene: TRBV20-1; clone size: NA; J gene: TRBJ1-2; CDR3 DNA: TGCAGTGCTTTCCGACAGGGCTACACCTTC; CDR3 protein: CSAFRQGYTF
D gene: TRBD2; V gene: TRBV19; clone size: NA; J gene: TRBJ2-2; CDR3 DNA: TGTGCCAGTAGTGTAGCGGGACTAGCGGTAAACACCGGGGAGCTGTTTTTT; CDR3 protein: CASSVAGLAVNTGELFF
D gene: TRBD1; V gene: TRBV10-3; clone size: NA; J gene: TRBJ1-2; CDR3 DNA: TGTGCCATCAGCCCGGGACAGGGCGGCTATGGCTACACCTTC; CDR3 protein: CAISPGQGGYGYTF
D gene: TRBD2; V gene: TRBV14; clone size: NA; J gene: TRBJ2-7; CDR3 DNA: TGTGCCAGCAGCCCCCTCACTAGCGGGAGTTTTGGGGAGCAGTACTTC; CDR3 protein: CASSPLTSGSFGEQYF
D gene: TRBD1; V gene: TRBV5-1; clone size: few; J gene: TRBJ2-7; CDR3 DNA: TGCGCCAGCAGCCTACCGACAGGGGGCCTATCCGAGCAGTACTTC; CDR3 protein: CASSLPTGGLSEQYF
D gene: TRBD1; V gene: TRBV20-1; clone size: few; J gene: TRBJ2-5; CDR3 DNA: TGCAGTGCTAGAGAAGGGACAGAAGAGACCCAGTACTTC; CDR3 protein: CSAREGTEETQYF
D gene: TRBD1; V gene: TRBV5-1; clone size: NA; J gene: TRBJ1-1; CDR3 DNA: TGCGCCAGCAGCTCCGCCGGGACAGAGAACACTGAAGCTTTCTTT; CDR3 protein: CASSSAGTENTEAFF
D gene: TRBD2; V gene: TRBV7-2; clone size: few; J gene: TRBJ2-3; CDR3 DNA: TGTGCCAGCAGCCGTAGCGGGGGGAGCACAGATACGCAGTATTTT; CDR3 protein: CASSRSGGSTDTQYF
D gene: NA; V gene: TRBV20-1; clone size: NA; J gene: TRBJ2-5; CDR3 DNA: TGCAGTGCTCAGTCTGTGACGCACTGGGACCAGTACTTC; CDR3 protein: CSAQSVTHWDQYF
D gene: NA; V gene: TRBV3-1; clone size: NA; J gene: TRBJ1-3; CDR3 DNA: TGTGCCAGCAGCCAAGATAAGATTGGCGGTGGGGACACCATATATTTT; CDR3 protein: CASSQDKIGGGDTIYF
D gene: NA; V gene: TRBV6-6; clone size: NA; J gene: TRBJ2-3; CDR3 DNA: TGTGCCAGCATTCCTAGCACTGCGGATACGCAGTATTTT; CDR3 protein: CASIPSTADTQYF
D gene: NA; V gene: TRBV11-2; clone size: few; J gene: TRBJ2-3; CDR3 DNA: TGTGCCAGCAGCTTCTCGAATACGCAGTATTTT; CDR3 protein: CASSFSNTQYF
D gene: TRBD2; V gene: TRBV29-1; clone size: NA; J gene: TRBJ2-2; CDR3 DNA: TGCAGCGTTTACACTCCGGGACTAGCGGGAGTGGGTACCGGGGAGCTGTTTTTT; CDR3 protein: CSVYTPGLAGVGTGELFF
D gene: NA; V gene: TRBV5-4; clone size: NA; J gene: TRBJ2-2; CDR3 DNA: TGTGCCAGCAGCTTGGACAACACCGGGGAGCTGTTTTTT; CDR3 protein: CASSLDNTGELFF
D gene: TRBD2; V gene: TRBV12-3/TRBV12-4; clone size: few; J gene: TRBJ2-5; CDR3 DNA: TGTGCCAGCAGAGCTAGCGGGGGGGAGACCCAGTACTTC; CDR3 protein: CASRASGGETQYF
D gene: NA; V gene: TRBV28; clone size: NA; J gene: TRBJ1-1; CDR3 DNA: TGTGCCAGCAGAACTCAGACGGTCGGTGAAGCTTTCTTT; CDR3 protein: CASRTQTVGEAFF
D gene: NA; V gene: TRBV5-5; clone size: few; J gene: TRBJ1-2; CDR3 DNA: TGTGCCAGCAGCTTGGCCTCAGGGGCTAACTATGGCTACACCTTC; CDR3 protein: CASSLASGANYGYTF
D gene: TRBD1; V gene: TRBV9; clone size: NA; J gene: TRBJ2-1; CDR3 DNA: TGTGCCAGCAATCGAGCCGGGACAGGGTTTCTCTTC; CDR3 protein: CASNRAGTGFLF
D gene: TRBD1; V gene: TRBV4-1; clone size: NA; J gene: TRBJ2-3; CDR3 DNA: TGCGCCAGCAGCCTCAGAACAGGGGGTCCAGATACGCAGTATTTT; CDR3 protein: CASSLRTGGPDTQYF
D gene: NA; V gene: TRBV7-2; clone size: NA; J gene: TRBJ1-2; CDR3 DNA: TGTGCCAGCAGCTTAGGGCCGCGGGTTTTGAGCTATGGCTACACCTTC; CDR3 protein: CASSLGPRVLSYGYTF
D gene: TRBD1; V gene: TRBV7-9; clone size: NA; J gene: TRBJ2-7; CDR3 DNA: TGTGCCAGCAGCCCACTTAGGGACAGGCCGACCTACGAGCAGTACTTC; CDR3 protein: CASSPLRDRPTYEQYF
D gene: TRBD2; V gene: TRBV4-2; clone size: NA; J gene: TRBJ2-3; CDR3 DNA: TGTGCCAGCAGCCCGAGCGGGGGCGAGACAGATACGCAGTATTTT; CDR3 protein: CASSPSGGETDTQYF
D gene: NA; V gene: TRBV5-5; clone size: NA; J gene: TRBJ1-2; CDR3 DNA: TGTGCCAGCAGACCACGGGACGGTGTTTATGGCTACACCTTC; CDR3 protein: CASRPRDGVYGYTF
D gene: NA; V gene: TRBV5-4; clone size: NA; J gene: TRBJ2-2; CDR3 DNA: TGTGCCAGGGGCCCCGGGCGGACCGGGGAGCTGTTTTTT; CDR3 protein: CARGPGRTGELFF
D gene: NA; V gene: TRBV20-1; clone size: NA; J gene: TRBJ1-3; CDR3 DNA: TGCAGTGCCGCGAAGGCCTCTGGAAACACCATATATTTT; CDR3 protein: CSAAKASGNTIYF
D gene: NA; V gene: TRBV5-1; clone size: NA; J gene: TRBJ1-2; CDR3 DNA: TGCGCCAGCAGCTTGGTTGCGGGGATGAACTATGGCTACACCTTC; CDR3 protein: CASSLVAGMNYGYTF
D gene: NA; V gene: TRBV2; clone size: NA; J gene: TRBJ2-3; CDR3 DNA: TGTGCCAGCAGTGAACCCCCGGGGTTGGCAGATACGCAGTATTTT; CDR3 protein: CASSEPPGLADTQYF
D gene: NA; V gene: TRBV3-1; clone size: many; J gene: TRBJ2-4; CDR3 DNA: TGTGCCAGCAGCCTGAGCGTCGGGGCCAAAAACATTCAGTACTTC; CDR3 protein: CASSLSVGAKNIQYF
D gene: NA; V gene: TRBV3-1; clone size: NA; J gene: TRBJ2-2; CDR3 DNA: TGTGCCAGCAGCCAAGGAGGGGGGCCCGGGGAGCTGTTTTTT; CDR3 protein: CASSQGGGPGELFF
D gene: NA; V gene: TRBV6-5; clone size: NA; J gene: TRBJ1-2; CDR3 DNA: TGTGCCAGCAGTTACAGTGACAGGCGTAATGGCTACACCTTC; CDR3 protein: CASSYSDRRNGYTF
D gene: NA; V gene: TRBV11-3; clone size: NA; J gene: TRBJ2-7; CDR3 DNA: TGTGCCAGCAGCTCCCACAGTGGGGAACAGTACTTC; CDR3 protein: CASSSHSGEQYF
D gene: TRBD2; V gene: TRBV27; clone size: few; J gene: TRBJ2-7; CDR3 DNA: TGTGCCAGCAGTCCCGCGGGGGTGAGGGTACTCGAGCAGTACTTC; CDR3 protein: CASSPAGVRVLEQYF
D gene: TRBD1; V gene: TRBV7-2; clone size: NA; J gene: TRBJ2-1; CDR3 DNA: TGTGCCAGCAGCTTAGTGGGACAGGAGTTCTACAATGAGCAGTTCTTC; CDR3 protein: CASSLVGQEFYNEQFF
D gene: TRBD1; V gene: TRBV10-3; clone size: few; J gene: TRBJ1-1; CDR3 DNA: TGTGCCGCCCTCGGACAGGGGGCATTAAGGAACACTGAAGCTTTCTTT; CDR3 protein: CAALGQGALRNTEAFF
D gene: TRBD2; V gene: TRBV10-1; clone size: NA; J gene: TRBJ2-7; CDR3 DNA: TGCGCCAGGAAACTTATTTTCATACTGACCATCAGAGGGGAGGGATACGAGCAGTACTTC; CDR3 protein: CARKLIFILTIRGEGYEQYF
D gene: NA; V gene: TRBV18; clone size: few; J gene: TRBJ2-7; CDR3 DNA: TGTGCCAGCGCCGGATTGGGGGATACGGACGAGCAGTACTTC; CDR3 protein: CASAGLGDTDEQYF
D gene: NA; V gene: TRBV3-1; clone size: few; J gene: TRBJ1-5; CDR3 DNA: TGTGCCAGCAGCCAAGATTATACAGTCGGTCAGCCCCAGCATTTT; CDR3 protein: CASSQDYTVGQPQHF
D gene: NA; V gene: TRBV12-3/TRBV12-4; clone size: many; J gene: TRBJ2-1; CDR3 DNA: TGTGCCAGCAGTCCAGGGGTTCGGGAGCAGTTCTTC; CDR3 protein: CASSPGVREQFF
D gene: NA; V gene: TRBV9; clone size: NA; J gene: TRBJ1-1; CDR3 DNA: TGTGCCAGCAGCGTAGGGCAGGGGCGGGGATACACTGAAGCTTTCTTT; CDR3 protein: CASSVGQGRGYTEAFF
D gene: NA; V gene: TRBV20-1; clone size: few; J gene: TRBJ1-5; CDR3 DNA: TGCAGTGCTAGAGAGAGTGGGGATTATAGCAATCAGCCCCAGCATTTT; CDR3 protein: CSARESGDYSNQPQHF